Included here is one TCR beta chain sequence, with context. This clonotype appeared a few times. Its antigen is still unknown. Per-nucleotide qualities are absent, and no much larger clonotype sits a single base away. These data belong to a study of identical twins (dated by TCRdb to 2016 to 2017). Notes on the research overall: TCR alpha and beta repertoires from monozygotic twins, unrelated adults of various ages and cord blood were deep-sequenced to test whether fetal clonotypes persist. To rule out contamination, replicate twin experiments were performed at different times with different library preparation protocols.

Every donor was a healthy Caucasian. Three pairs of female monozygotic twins, all aged about 18 to 29 years, were included in the twin cohort. CD4+ and CD8+ T cell populations were isolated with positive isolation kits from Invitrogen. Library prep was done by 5' RACE. The sequencer was an Illumina HiSeq 2000. A universal primer binding site was introduced by template switching, and a unique molecular identifier was present in the final cDNA, enabling accurate counting of TCR cDNA molecules. Specific primers in the conserved constant-segment region were used to synthesize first-strand cDNA for TCR alpha and beta chains. To control for contamination, each cDNA library was double barcoded with a SMART-Mk sample barcode plus Illumina barcodes. TruSeq adapter sequences, together with Illumina sample barcodes, were added in two successive PCR steps. Sequencing of the TCR alpha and beta cDNA libraries was done on the Illumina HiSeq platform using custom primers. Under the source paper's analysis protocol: Raw reads were processed with MiGEC to extract unique molecular identifiers, and MiXCR was used to determine CDR3 positions. Recombination models were inferred per individual with the repgenHMM and IGoR tools using an EM algorithm. The tcR package in R was used for shared clonotype analysis, with sharing normalized by the product of cloneset sizes. To study raw recombination free of thymic and clonal selection effects, out-of-frame nonproductive sequences were analyzed. The public reads were reprocessed in TCRdb via fastp at Q25 and MiXCR, keeping in-frame beta chains. Duplicate CDR3 protein sequences are folded into a single record with the most common DNA and genes. It is TCRdb's table, rather than the study itself, that gives the V and J calls and clone size. The sample profile shows around 530,000 distinct CDR3 sequences; around 15% of them were found once. 0.35% to 0.45% of the sample lies in the top ten.

For CDR1 and CDR2, the germline V gene lists MNHNS and SASEGT. From cysteine to phenylalanine, the CDR3 is 16 amino acids long. The only DNA kept is the CDR3, 48 bases in frame from the first base. V loses 6 bases, J loses 6 bases, and the germline ends lie 20 bases apart. Broader findings and caveats from the paper: Invariant T cells such as MAIT and iNKT could partly confound zero-insertion analyses, although diverse VJ usage argued against such confounding for most clonotypes. Excess twin sharing in beta out-of-frame sequences was weaker because fewer shared sequences lowered the signal-to-noise ratio. Fewer insertions were carried by abundant cord blood beta clonotypes, a similar but weaker trend appeared in young adult naive repertoires, and no such trend appeared in memory repertoires. Compared with coincidental sharing between unrelated individuals, out-of-frame TCR alpha sequences shared between twins showed an excess of sequences with low generation probability. Because the same donors could not be followed over many years, conclusions were based on cross-sectional statistical analysis. In monozygotic twins, out-of-frame TCR alpha sharing was systematically underestimated by recombination models, although the models agreed with sharing between unrelated individuals.

These data also formed part of another study, on yellow fever vaccine responses in identical twins. The second study's paper adds: The T cell response to vaccination in identical twins was reported by the authors to appear partly convergent and partly personalized. Focusing on identical twins, the study followed the T cell clones that responded to the vaccine, and did so with precision.

The TCR comes from a woman aged 18-29 years in good health. The sequenced material came from CD4+ T cells sorted from blood. The chain uses TRBV6-1 and TRBJ2-2, with a tentative D call of TRBD1 or TRBD2, each matching 5 bases. The CDR3 reads as follows: CASSISRAGLAGELFF. The DNA reads TGTGCCAGCAGCATCTCGCGGGCAGGGTTAGCCGGGGAGCTGTTTTTT.